The present T cell receptor (beta chain) was sequenced within a study of cytomegalovirus exposure and HLA in healthy donors. The CDR3 runs 14 residues. V lost 1 base, J lost 5 bases, and 12 bases lay in between. The germline CDR1 and CDR2 sequences are SGHRS and YFSETQ. The PCR had 60 Vbeta and 13 Jbeta primers. Sequenced by immunoSEQ multiplex PCR; TCRdb stores in-frame clones only, minus some. The data hold around 140,000 clones, with approximately 84% observed a single time. The table lists this clone with a count of one. The chain has TRBV5-1 and TRBJ2-5, with D uncertain. The sequenced material came from PBMCs. This sequence originates from a woman aged 60-70 years in good health and CMV-seropositive. CDR3: CASSLTVSEETQYF. CDR3 in DNA: TGCGCCAGCAGCTTGACAGTGTCCGAGGAGACCCAGTACTTC.